This TCR beta chain was captured by sequencing in a study of Graves' ophthalmopathy and Graves' hyperthyroidism. Whole-study results and caveats: The study's model predicted ophthalmopathy progression at about 64% sensitivity and about 78% specificity.

V lost 6 bases, J lost 4 bases, and 8 bases stayed unmatched. Germline-derived CDR1 and CDR2 are MNHNS and SASEGT. CDR3 length: 15 residues. The authors amplified TCR beta CDR3 regions from RNA transcripts. HTBI primers were employed in first-round RT-PCR, then a second-round multiplex PCR followed. TCRdb processed the multiplex PCR reads anew with MiXCR; each CDR3 protein has one entry. The sample lists about 620,000 distinct CDR3 sequences, 22% occurring once. This clonotype was observed at least ten times. Its antigen remains unknown. This clonotype was obtained from a woman aged 18-29 years with stable Graves' hyperthyroidism. Some clones in this sample may be carry-over from other donors' samples. The rearrangement uses TRBV6-1 and TRBJ2-7; 11 bases map to TRBD2. The sequenced sample was peripheral blood. CDR3 nucleotides: TGTGCCAGCAGGGGGAGACTAGCGGGACTTTACGAGCAGTACTTC. Protein: CASRGRLAGLYEQYF.